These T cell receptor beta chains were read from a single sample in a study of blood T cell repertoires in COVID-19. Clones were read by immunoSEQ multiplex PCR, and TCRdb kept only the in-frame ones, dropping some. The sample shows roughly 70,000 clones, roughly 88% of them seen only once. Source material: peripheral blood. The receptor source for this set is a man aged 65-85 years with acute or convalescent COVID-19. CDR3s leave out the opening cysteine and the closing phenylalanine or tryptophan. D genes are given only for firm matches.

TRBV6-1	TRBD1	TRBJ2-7	ASSEVGQGLEQY
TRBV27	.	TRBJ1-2	ASGPLYGYT
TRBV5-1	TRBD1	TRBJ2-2	ASSLDRITGELF
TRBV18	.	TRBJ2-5	ASSPGTEETQY
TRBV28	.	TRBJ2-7	ASRNYRAVY
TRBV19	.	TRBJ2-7	ASSTYTPRAEQY
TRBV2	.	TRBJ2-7	ASSEHQKY
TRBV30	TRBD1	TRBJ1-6	AWIPRDRGSRPYNSPLH
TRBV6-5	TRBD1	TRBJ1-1	ASSYRGPMDEAF
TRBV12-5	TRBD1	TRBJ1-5	ASGLGQVQSNQPQH
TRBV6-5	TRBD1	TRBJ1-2	ASSYSGQGTYGYT
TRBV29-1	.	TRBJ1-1	SVAQGFGAF
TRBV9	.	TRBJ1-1	ASSPPGSGWTEAF
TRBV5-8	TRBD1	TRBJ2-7	ASSLGVTGKDEQY
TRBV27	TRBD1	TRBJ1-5	ASSLAGTGASNQPQH
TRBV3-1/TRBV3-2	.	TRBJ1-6	ASSQGGYGNSPLH
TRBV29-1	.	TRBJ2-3	SVAPQEGAVIDTQY
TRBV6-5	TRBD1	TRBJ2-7	ASRDRGRTYEQY
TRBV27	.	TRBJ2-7	ASSRGAGYEQY
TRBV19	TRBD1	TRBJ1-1	ASSIGDRGRSEAF
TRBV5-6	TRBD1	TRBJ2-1	ASSHVRTGSYNEQF
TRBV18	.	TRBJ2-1	ASSPSQSTYNEQF
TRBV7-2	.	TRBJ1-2	ASSLAGRIPPNYGYT
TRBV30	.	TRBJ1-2	AWREGLGYT
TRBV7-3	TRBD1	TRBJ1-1	ASSSSHRDRVSEAF
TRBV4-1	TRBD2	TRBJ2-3	ASRPRSAGPDTDTQY
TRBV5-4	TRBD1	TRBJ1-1	ASSLGTGGNEAF
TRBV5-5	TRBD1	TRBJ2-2	ASSFTWTGTTGELF
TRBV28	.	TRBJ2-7	ASRYITGSDYEQY
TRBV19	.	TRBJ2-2	ASSVRATTGELF
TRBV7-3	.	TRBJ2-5	ASSLTGDLTGTQY
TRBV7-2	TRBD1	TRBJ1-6	ASSLVYGTDNSPLH
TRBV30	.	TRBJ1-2	AYARGNGYT
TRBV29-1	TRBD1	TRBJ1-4	SVEDGALGQLVATNEKLF
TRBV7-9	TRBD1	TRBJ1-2	ASTLWAGQEGYT
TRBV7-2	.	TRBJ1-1	ASSIQGTEAF
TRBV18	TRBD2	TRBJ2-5	ASSPSGAQETQY
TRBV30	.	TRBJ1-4	AWSVLGVTNEKLF
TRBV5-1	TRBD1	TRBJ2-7	ASSLLTGGRYEQY
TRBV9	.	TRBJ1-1	ASSARVANTEAF
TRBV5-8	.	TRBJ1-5	ASSRGRIHGQPQH
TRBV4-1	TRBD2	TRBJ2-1	ASSQAGGIRNEQF
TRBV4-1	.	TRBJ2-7	ASSQAGDGYYEQY
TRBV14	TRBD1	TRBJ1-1	ASSQQGAAATEAF
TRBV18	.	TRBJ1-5	ASSPGGFGNQPQH